Below, 20 T cell receptor beta chains from the same sample are listed, as sequenced in a study of blood T cell repertoires in COVID-19. Some clones are missing from TCRdb's copy, which holds only in-frame ones; the method was immunoSEQ multiplex PCR. Found here are roughly 74,000 clones, 84% of them singletons; the top ten hold 36%. Sequenced: peripheral blood. The source of these receptors is a man between 65 and 79 years old with acute or convalescent COVID-19.

The V call is TRBV6-5, the J call TRBJ2-7, with 12 bases fitting TRBD2. CDR3 length: 16 amino acids. The germline CDR1 and CDR2 sequences are MNHEY and SVGAGI. Trimming cost V 2 bases and J 6 bases; bases outside gene matches: 8. DNA for the CDR3: TGTGCCAGCAGTTACCCCGACCTAGCGGGAGGGGTCGAGCAGTACTTC. Translation: CASSYPDLAGGVEQYF.

The chain links TRBV9 to TRBJ1-2; 7 nucleotides match TRBD1. Germline V gene data show CDR1 as SGDLS and CDR2 as YYNGEE. The CDR3 spans 13 residues. With 6 bases clipped from V and 4 bases from J, the junction kept 6 bases outside the gene matches. In DNA form, the CDR3 reads TGTGCCAGCAACCCAGGGGGAACCTATGGCTACACCTTC. Protein sequence: CASNPGGTYGYTF.

The chain is built from TRBV27 and TRBJ2-2; D uncertain. V lost 2 bases and J lost 0, with 7 bases in between. The CDR3 totals 15 residues. Germline assignment: CDR1 MNHEY and CDR2 SMNVEV (reference sequence). CDR3 region: CASSLRVANTGELFF. The CDR3 nucleotides read TGTGCCAGCAGTTTACGAGTCGCGAACACCGGGGAGCTGTTTTTT.

The chain carries TRBV27 and TRBJ1-5; D not resolved. V shed 1 base and J shed 5 bases, with 9 bases lying between them. Germline values: CDR1 MNHEY, CDR2 SMNVEV (reference sequence). The CDR3 length is 14 residues. CDR3 bases: TGTGCCAGCAGTTTATTGCAGGCCGATCAGCCCCAGCATTTT. Its protein is CASSLLQADQPQHF.

This clone was recorded only once. CDR3 sequence reads: CASSFEGWGTQYF. The CDR3 region has the DNA TGTGCCAGCAGTTTCGAGGGCTGGGGGACCCAGTACTTC. The chain couples TRBV28 to TRBJ2-5; D might be TRBD2 (5 bases). This CDR3 has 13 residues. Trimming took off 3 bases at V and 7 bases at J, with 12 bases between the two ends. CDR1 and CDR2 from the germline V gene are MDHEN and SYDVKM. The whole variable domain, filled in from reference TRBV28 and TRBJ2-5, reads DVKVTQSSRYLVKRTGEKVFLECVQDMDHENMFWYRQDPGLGLRLIYFSYDVKMKEKGDIPEGYSVSREKKERFSLILESASTNQTSMYLCASSFEGWGTQYFGPGTRLLVL.

The V gene is TRBV29-1, the J gene TRBJ1-2; D call uncertain. V was trimmed by 4 bases and J by 0 bases, leaving 6 bases between them. Germline assignment: CDR1 SQVTM and CDR2 ANQGSEA. This CDR3 region has 12 residues. The chain's CDR3 is CSVGLPNYGYTF. CDR3 nucleotides: TGCAGCGTTGGACTCCCTAACTATGGCTACACCTTC.

The sample holds one count of this clone. J is TRBJ2-1 and V is TRBV7-3, with 8 nucleotides matching TRBD1. CDR1 and CDR2 (germline): SGHTA, FQGTGA. The CDR3 consists of 15 residues. V lost 5 bases, J lost 4 bases, and 7 bases stayed unmatched. CDR3 nucleotides: TGTGCCAGCAGCCCGACAGGGGCGGTATACAATGAGCAGTTCTTC. Translating gives CASSPTGAVYNEQFF.

The V and J genes are TRBV15 and TRBJ2-3; D is possibly TRBD1 (5 bases). In germline, CDR1 is LNHNV, CDR2 YYDKDF (reference sequence). This CDR3 is 16 amino acids long. The ends were cut back, 2 bases at V and 4 bases at J, with 16 bases in the middle. This CDR3 is CATSRRQLSGADTQYF. CDR3 DNA sequence: TGTGCCACCAGCAGACGACAGCTGTCCGGCGCAGATACGCAGTATTTT.

The CDR3 protein is CASSSHRGSNYGYTF. The CDR3 DNA follows: TGTGCCAGCAGCTCACACAGGGGGTCTAACTATGGCTACACCTTC. The rearrangement links TRBV5-4 to TRBJ1-2, with 8 positions matching TRBD1. Germline trimming cut 3 bases from V and 0 bases from J; bases unmatched to any gene: 4. The CDR3 contains 15 residues. In germline, CDR1 is SGHNT, CDR2 YYREEE (reference sequence).

The chain is built from TRBV6-5 and TRBJ2-3, with D possibly TRBD2 on 5 matching bases. Trimming took off 6 bases at V and 5 bases at J, with 12 bases between the two ends. CDR3 length: 13 amino acids. CDR1 is MNHEY and CDR2 is SVGAGI in the germline V gene. The CDR3 reads CASSPPRGDTQYF. The CDR3 region has the DNA TGTGCCAGCAGCCCCCCCCGGGGAGATACGCAGTATTTT.

The chain combines TRBV6-6 with TRBJ2-3; TRBD2 is a possible D gene (7 bases). CDR1 and CDR2 (germline): MNHNY, SVGAGI (reference sequence). Trimming removed 4 bases from V and 7 bases from J, with 18 bases in between. The CDR3 totals 15 residues. CDR3 bases: TGTGCCAGCAGTTCCCAGAGGGGGGGCTGGAATACGCAGTATTTT. This sequence encodes CASSSQRGGWNTQYF.

This rearrangement joins TRBV6-4 to TRBJ2-2, with 7 bases matching TRBD1. The CDR3 totals 15 residues. CDR1 and CDR2 (germline): MRHNA, SNTAGT. After removal of 2 bases from V and 4 bases from J, the junction contained 4 bases not matched to a gene. CDR3 coding DNA: TGTGCCAGCAGTGACGGGGGACAGTTCACCGGGGAGCTGTTTTTT. This gives the protein CASSDGGQFTGELFF.

The chain has TRBV5-4 and TRBJ2-2, with 10 bases lining up with TRBD1. With V trimmed by 4 bases and J by 3 bases, 9 bases remained unmatched. This CDR3 is 17 amino acids long. Looked up from germline, CDR1 is SGHNT and CDR2 is YYREEE (reference sequence). The CDR3 protein is CASSPRQGAGDTGELFF. The CDR3 bases are TGTGCCAGCAGCCCCCGACAGGGGGCAGGTGACACCGGGGAGCTGTTTTTT.

V usage is TRBV6-5 and J usage is TRBJ1-5, with D possibly TRBD1 on 5 matching bases. CDR1 is MNHEY and CDR2 is SVGAGI in the germline V gene. Trimming removed 0 bases at V and 9 bases at J, with 15 bases between. The CDR3 runs to 15 residues. The DNA for the CDR3 is TGTGCCAGCAGTTACTCGGGGCAGGCCTTCGGGCCCCAGCATTTT. Translating gives CASSYSGQAFGPQHF.

V gene TRBV19 combines with J gene TRBJ2-7; 7 nucleotides line up with TRBD2. The germline CDR1 and CDR2 sequences are LNHDA and SQIVND (reference sequence). This CDR3 spans 13 amino acids. V shed 4 bases, J shed 2 bases, and the junction held 2 bases outside the gene matches. The CDR3, as DNA: TGTGCCAGTAGTACCGGGACTACCTACGAGCAGTACTTC. Its translation is CASSTGTTYEQYF.

The genes are TRBV19 and TRBJ2-5; D might be TRBD2 (5 bases). V lost 6 bases, J lost 2 bases, and 10 bases lay in between. CDR1 and CDR2 (germline): LNHDA, SQIVND (reference sequence). The CDR3 has 13 amino acids. The CDR3 bases are TGTGCCAGTAGACCCGGGGTTCAAGAGACCCAGTACTTC. This encodes CASRPGVQETQYF.

In this sample, this clone turned up once. V and J are TRBV28 and TRBJ1-2, with 10 bases fitting TRBD1. Losses at the gene ends were 5 bases for V and 4 bases for J; bases not matched to a gene: 7. CDR3 length: 15 residues. From germline, CDR1 is MDHEN and CDR2 SYDVKM. The CDR3 loop is CASSPGDRGAYGYTF. The DNA for the CDR3 is TGTGCCAGCAGTCCTGGGGACAGGGGAGCCTATGGCTACACCTTC.

The chain links TRBV7-8 to TRBJ1-1; TRBD1 matches 7 bases. J lost 1 base, V lost 5 bases, and 13 bases had no gene match. Germline CDR1 and CDR2: SGHVS and FQNEAQ. The CDR3 is 17 amino acids. The CDR3 DNA reads as TGTGCCAGCAGCGTTCTCAACAGGGGCTATCGGAACACTGAAGCTTTCTTT. This gives the protein CASSVLNRGYRNTEAFF.

This chain joins TRBV5-4 and TRBJ2-5, with 10 positions matching TRBD2. The V gene's germline CDR1 is SGHNT and CDR2 YYREEE (reference sequence). V was pared by 2 bases and J by 7 bases, with 2 bases of the junction left unmatched. The CDR3 runs to 13 residues. The CDR3 DNA follows: TGTGCCAGCAGCTTTCAGCGGGAGGGGACCCAGTACTTC. Translated, it gives CASSFQREGTQYF. Based on the CDR3 plus reference TRBV5-4 and TRBJ2-5, the full variable domain is ETGVTQSPTHLIKTRGQQVTLRCSSQSGHNTVSWYQQALGQGPQFIFQYYREEENGRGNFPPRFSGLQFPNYSSELNVNALELDDSALYLCASSFQREGTQYFGPGTRLLVL.

This chain links TRBV6-5 with TRBJ2-3; 10 bases match TRBD1. The CDR3 is 15 residues long. V lost 4 bases and J lost 6; bases outside the gene matches: 7. Germline assignment: CDR1 MNHEY and CDR2 SVGAGI. The CDR3 loop is CASSSTGGNADTQYF. The CDR3 bases are TGTGCCAGCAGTTCGACAGGGGGCAATGCCGATACGCAGTATTTT.